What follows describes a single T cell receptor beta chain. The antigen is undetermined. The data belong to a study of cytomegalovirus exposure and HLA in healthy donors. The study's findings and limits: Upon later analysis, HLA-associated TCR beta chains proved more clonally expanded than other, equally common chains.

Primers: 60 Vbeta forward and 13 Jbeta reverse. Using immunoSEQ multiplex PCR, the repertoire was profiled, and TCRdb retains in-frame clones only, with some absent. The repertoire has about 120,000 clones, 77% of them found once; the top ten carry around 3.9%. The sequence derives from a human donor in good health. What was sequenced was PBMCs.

CDR3 in amino acids: CASSLQAGGNTGELFF. The CDR3 region has the DNA TGTGCCAGCAGCTTACAAGCGGGAGGGAACACCGGGGAGCTGTTTTTT. J is TRBJ2-2 and V is TRBV7-6, with 9 bases matching TRBD2. From germline, CDR1 is SGHVS and CDR2 FNYEAQ. Trimming removed 2 bases from V and 1 base from J; junction bases left unmatched: 2. The CDR3 runs to 16 residues.